Listed below are T cell receptor beta chains from one sample, sequenced in a study of cytomegalovirus exposure and HLA in healthy donors. Profiling relied on immunoSEQ multiplex PCR, and the TCRdb table lists in-frame clones only, not all of them. Found here are 110,000 or so clones, around 82% of them singletons; the top ten hold less than 6%. The sample comprised PBMCs. The receptors were gathered from a woman younger than 45 in good health and CMV-seropositive. CDR3s include the opening cysteine and the closing phenylalanine or tryptophan. The D gene is left open where the match is weak. The size entry is marked missing in some rows and otherwise reads once, few, many or a size class.

D: .; size: .; V: TRBV10-3; J: TRBJ1-1; length: 14; CDR3: CAISSPHMNTEAFF; DNA: TGTGCCATCAGCTCCCCCCACATGAACACTGAAGCTTTCTTT
D: .; size: .; V: TRBV5-5; J: TRBJ1-1; length: 13; CDR3: CASSPDTLQLAFF; DNA: TGTGCCAGCAGCCCGGACACACTCCAACTAGCTTTCTTT
D: TRBD1; size: few; V: TRBV6-5; J: TRBJ1-5; length: 14; CDR3: CASSNRGENQPQHF; DNA: TGTGCCAGCAGCAACAGGGGGGAAAATCAGCCCCAGCATTTT
D: .; size: .; V: TRBV6-5; J: TRBJ2-7; length: 15; CDR3: CASSYSGQGIYEQYF; DNA: TGTGCCAGCAGTTACTCGGGTCAGGGGATCTACGAGCAGTACTTC
D: TRBD1; size: .; V: TRBV2; J: TRBJ2-5; length: 13; CDR3: CASRINRGETQYF; DNA: TGTGCCAGCAGAATAAACAGGGGGGAGACCCAGTACTTC
D: .; size: .; V: TRBV2; J: TRBJ1-4; length: 16; CDR3: CASSVSEGPANEKLFF; DNA: TGTGCCAGCAGTGTCTCTGAGGGTCCGGCTAATGAAAAACTGTTTTTT
D: TRBD2; size: .; V: TRBV6-6; J: TRBJ2-3; length: 16; CDR3: CASSQGILAGSDTQYF; DNA: TGTGCCAGCAGCCAAGGGATACTAGCGGGATCAGATACGCAGTATTTT
D: TRBD2; size: .; V: TRBV10-3; J: TRBJ2-7; length: 14; CDR3: CAISPGLAGNEQYF; DNA: TGTGCCATCAGCCCGGGACTAGCGGGGAACGAGCAGTACTTC
D: .; size: .; V: TRBV7-8; J: TRBJ1-1; length: 16; CDR3: CASSTTQEATNTEAFF; DNA: TGTGCCAGCAGCACCACTCAGGAGGCTACGAACACTGAAGCTTTCTTT
D: .; size: .; V: TRBV4-1; J: TRBJ1-2; length: 14; CDR3: CASSQGAMGESYTF; DNA: TGCGCCAGCAGCCAGGGGGCCATGGGTGAGAGCTACACCTTC
D: .; size: once; V: TRBV4-1; J: TRBJ1-6; length: 18; CDR3: CASSQDPREESYNSPLHF; DNA: TGCGCCAGCAGCCAAGATCCCAGGGAAGAGTCCTATAATTCACCCCTCCACTTT
D: TRBD2; size: few; V: TRBV29-1; J: TRBJ2-7; length: 12; CDR3: CSVEAGAVEQYF; DNA: TGCAGCGTTGAGGCGGGAGCAGTCGAGCAGTACTTC
D: TRBD2; size: .; V: TRBV5-1; J: TRBJ2-5; length: 15; CDR3: CASSSSGSGGETQYF; DNA: TGCGCCAGCAGCTCTAGCGGGAGCGGAGGAGAGACCCAGTACTTC
D: .; size: few; V: TRBV4-2; J: TRBJ1-4; length: 16; CDR3: CASSQDRQETNEKLFF; DNA: TGTGCCAGCAGCCAAGATAGACAGGAAACTAATGAAAAACTGTTTTTT
D: .; size: once; V: TRBV5-1; J: TRBJ1-1; length: 13; CDR3: CASSRDKNTEAFF; DNA: TGCGCCAGCAGCCGGGACAAGAACACTGAAGCTTTCTTT
D: TRBD2; size: once; V: TRBV4-1; J: TRBJ2-2; length: 16; CDR3: CASSQSDGRGTGELFF; DNA: TGCGCCAGCAGCCAATCCGACGGGAGGGGCACCGGGGAGCTGTTTTTT
D: TRBD2; size: .; V: TRBV2; J: TRBJ2-7; length: 14; CDR3: CASTSSGGGYEQYF; DNA: TGTGCCAGCACTTCTAGCGGGGGAGGCTACGAGCAGTACTTC
D: .; size: few; V: TRBV7-9; J: TRBJ2-7; length: 15; CDR3: CASSSTENEAYEQYF; DNA: TGTGCCAGCAGCTCGACAGAGAATGAGGCCTACGAGCAGTACTTC
D: TRBD1; size: .; V: TRBV18; J: TRBJ1-1; length: 17; CDR3: CASSPPGQGGRNTEAFF; DNA: TGTGCCAGCTCACCACCGGGACAGGGGGGAAGAAACACTGAAGCTTTCTTT
D: TRBD1; size: .; V: TRBV7-3; J: TRBJ2-3; length: 13; CDR3: CASSDIRGDTQYF; DNA: TGTGCCAGCAGCGACATCAGGGGGGATACGCAGTATTTT
D: TRBD1; size: .; V: TRBV5-5; J: TRBJ2-2; length: 15; CDR3: CASSLVAGGTGELFF; DNA: TGTGCCAGCAGCTTGGTGGCAGGGGGCACCGGGGAGCTGTTTTTT
D: .; size: .; V: TRBV27; J: TRBJ1-2; length: 14; CDR3: CASRIGGANYGYTF; DNA: TGTGCCAGCCGCATCGGCGGCGCGAACTATGGCTACACCTTC
D: .; size: few; V: TRBV6-5; J: TRBJ1-2; length: 13; CDR3: CASSLRQADGYTF; DNA: TGTGCCAGCAGTCTTCGACAGGCGGATGGCTACACCTTC
D: .; size: .; V: TRBV7-9; J: TRBJ1-4; length: 19; CDR3: CASRGPDSVSIRGREKLFF; DNA: TGTGCCAGCAGGGGACCCGACAGTGTTTCTATCCGCGGGAGGGAAAAACTGTTTTTT
D: .; size: .; V: TRBV5-1; J: TRBJ2-7; length: 14; CDR3: CASSGGVGTYEQYF; DNA: TGCGCCAGCAGCGGTGGTGTCGGTACCTACGAGCAGTACTTC
D: .; size: .; V: TRBV10-1; J: TRBJ1-1; length: 13; CDR3: CASSRTANTEAFF; DNA: TGCGCCAGCAGCCGGACAGCGAACACTGAAGCTTTCTTT
D: .; size: .; V: TRBV5-1; J: TRBJ1-3; length: 17; CDR3: CASSLERAEHSGNTIYF; DNA: TGCGCCAGCAGCTTGGAGAGGGCAGAACACTCTGGAAACACCATATATTTT
D: .; size: .; V: TRBV6-1; J: TRBJ1-5; length: 15; CDR3: CASSEGHGGNQPQHF; DNA: TGTGCCAGCAGTGAAGGTCACGGGGGCAATCAGCCCCAGCATTTT
D: .; size: .; V: TRBV9; J: TRBJ2-3; length: 16; CDR3: CASSVGLLRNTDTQYF; DNA: TGTGCCAGCAGCGTAGGTCTACTCCGCAACACAGATACGCAGTATTTT